The clone carrying this T cell receptor beta chain appeared once. Its target is unknown. This specimen comes from a study of cytomegalovirus exposure and HLA in healthy donors. The PCR used 60 Vbeta and 13 Jbeta primers. Profiling relied on immunoSEQ multiplex PCR, and the TCRdb table lists in-frame clones only, not all of them. The sample lists approximately 170,000 clones; 85% were seen once. Findings of the study overall: TCR beta V- and J-gene trimming was later associated with a missense DCLRE1C variant. Previously analyzed data showed that most TCR beta V segments were productive at a frequency of about 90% or about 30%.

Input material: PBMCs. The receptor's source is a boy aged 2 to 10 in good health and CMV-seronegative.

This chain's CDR3 is CASRIQGEPNEKLFF. CDR3 sequence (DNA): TGTGCCAGCAGAATACAGGGGGAGCCTAATGAAAAACTGTTTTTT. The chain uses TRBV5-4 and TRBJ1-4; TRBD1 aligns across 8 bases. The germline CDR1 and CDR2 sequences are SGHNT and YYREEE (reference sequence). The length of the CDR3 is 15 residues. Losses at the gene ends were 5 bases for V and 3 bases for J; bases not matched to a gene: 6.